Shown below are 8 T cell receptor beta chains from a single sample sequenced in a study of CD8+ T cells in alopecia areata. Extracted from the samples, RNA was reverse transcribed into cDNA to serve as the sequencing template. TCRdb's copy holds only in-frame clones and misses some; the assay was immunoSEQ multiplex PCR. The sample yields 150,000 to 200,000 clones, roughly 58% seen once. Treatment described: oral pan-JAK inhibitor, 5-10 mg twice daily. Sequenced here: CD4+ T cells sorted from blood, sampled between weeks 55 and 65, from a patient treated with tofacitinib. These receptor sequences come from a human donor with alopecia areata.

This clone was recorded a few times. The CDR3 here is CSVDRRLTYEQYF. The CDR3 bases are TGCAGCGTTGATCGGAGGCTAACCTACGAGCAGTACTTC. The J gene is TRBJ2-7, the V gene TRBV29-1; maybe TRBD2 (5 bases). Germline V gene lookup returns CDR1 SQVTM and CDR2 ANQGSEA. The V end lost 3 bases, the J end lost 2 bases, and 11 bases lay between the germline ends. The CDR3 has 13 amino acids.

The rearrangement uses TRBV25-1 and TRBJ2-1, with D uncertain. Germline V gene sequence: CDR1 MGHDK, CDR2 SYGVNS. The ends were cut back, 7 bases at V and 13 bases at J, with 14 bases in the middle. The length of the CDR3 is 11 residues. This CDR3 reads CASIDRSHQFF. Here the CDR3 DNA reads TGTGCCAGCATCGATAGATCCCATCAGTTCTTC. The variable domain in full, with the rest retrieved from reference TRBV25-1 and TRBJ2-1, is EADIYQTPRYLVIGTGKKITLECSQTMGHDKMYWYQQDPGMELHLIHYSYGVNSTEKGDLSSESTVSRIRTEHFPLTLESARPSHTSQYLCASIDRSHQFFGPGTRLTVL.

This sequence joins TRBV14 and TRBJ2-5; no firm D call. Germline CDR1 reads SGHDN; CDR2 reads FVKESK. CDR3 size: 11 residues. V was cut by 5 bases and J by 2 bases, with 3 bases left in between. The CDR3 sequence: CASSIQETQYF. The CDR3 nucleotides are TGTGCCAGCAGCATACAAGAGACCCAGTACTTC.

The chain employs TRBV27 and TRBJ1-1; 7 positions agree with TRBD1. Germline V gene data show CDR1 as MNHEY and CDR2 as SMNVEV (reference sequence). The CDR3 runs to 13 residues. The ends lost 5 bases at V and 7 bases at J; junction bases unmatched: 7. The CDR3 DNA sequence: TGTGCCAGCAGTCCCGAGGGGGCCGATGAAGCTTTCTTT. Translation gives CASSPEGADEAFF.

This clone was recorded only once. V and J are TRBV7-9 and TRBJ2-3; perhaps TRBD1 as D (5 bases). The V and J ends lost 10 bases and 0 bases respectively, with 20 bases between them. CDR3 length: 16 amino acids. Germline lookup yields CDR1 SEHNR and CDR2 FQNEAQ (reference sequence). As DNA, the CDR3 is TGTGCCATGATACGCGGCAGGGCATCTAGCACAGATACGCAGTATTTT. Amino acids: CAMIRGRASSTDTQYF.

CDR3 protein: CASSLAVGKGGNEQFF. The CDR3 region has the DNA TGCGCCAGCAGCTTGGCTGTGGGTAAGGGGGGCAATGAGCAGTTCTTC. This chain links TRBV5-1 with TRBJ2-1; either TRBD1 or TRBD2 may supply D (6 bases each). Germline lookup yields CDR1 SGHRS and CDR2 YFSETQ. Trimming cost V 0 bases and J 6 bases, with 16 bases left between them. There are 16 residues in the CDR3.

V is TRBV19 and J is TRBJ2-3; D is ambiguous. Trimming took off 3 bases at V and 2 bases at J, with 9 bases between the two ends. The CDR3 runs to 14 residues. Germline-derived CDR1 and CDR2 are LNHDA and SQIVND (reference sequence). CDR3: CASSIRQNTDTQYF. The CDR3 nucleotides are TGTGCCAGTAGTATCAGGCAGAACACAGATACGCAGTATTTT.

V and J are TRBV29-1 and TRBJ2-5; a weak D match, TRBD1 (8 bases). The germline CDR1 and CDR2 sequences are SQVTM and ANQGSEA. The CDR3 has 13 amino acids. Trimming took off 6 bases at V and 7 bases at J, with 18 bases between the two ends. The DNA for the CDR3 is TGCAGCGTCGATACGACAGGGGAGGGGACCCAGTACTTC. Protein: CSVDTTGEGTQYF.